The sequence of this T cell receptor beta chain was determined in a study of T cell changes during pregnancy in multiple sclerosis. Repertoires were generated with immunoSEQ multiplex PCR, while TCRdb's copy carries only in-frame clones and drops some. The table records 88,000 or so clones, about 91% of them present only once. Looked up from germline, CDR1 is SGHRS and CDR2 is YFSETQ. This CDR3 is built from 15 residues. After removal of 4 bases from V and 4 bases from J, the junction contained 9 bases not matched to a gene. The specimen was peripheral blood, collected before pregnancy. This TCR was recovered from a female donor with multiple sclerosis, enrolled in a pregnancy study. This chain uses TRBV5-1 with TRBJ2-5, with 8 bases aligning to TRBD1. The CDR3 loop reads CASSGGQGLGETQYF. In nucleotides, the CDR3 is TGCGCCAGCAGCGGCGGACAGGGTTTAGGAGAGACCCAGTACTTC.